This entry features one TCR beta chain sequence. Trimming pared 6 bases from V and 0 bases from J, leaving 17 bases between. This CDR3 region has 16 residues. CDR1 and CDR2 from the germline V gene are KGHSH and LQKENI. The data are from a study of T-cell reconstitution after alpha-beta-depleted transplantation in children. A library of TCRbeta sequences, prepared with unique molecular identifiers, was generated. From the PCR reads, TCRdb called clonotypes with MiXCR, one entry per CDR3 protein. This table holds 500,000 or so distinct CDR3 sequences, around a third found once. The gene calls are TRBV18 and TRBJ2-5; D is possibly TRBD2 (6 bases). The sample was PBMCs from the stem cell graft donor, taken from the stem cell graft. The TCR comes from a human donor who donated a stem cell graft to a child with aplastic anemia. The CDR3 loop reads CASSPPWGEDQETQYF. The CDR3 nucleotides are TGTGCCAGCTCGCCCCCGTGGGGGGAGGACCAAGAGACCCAGTACTTC.